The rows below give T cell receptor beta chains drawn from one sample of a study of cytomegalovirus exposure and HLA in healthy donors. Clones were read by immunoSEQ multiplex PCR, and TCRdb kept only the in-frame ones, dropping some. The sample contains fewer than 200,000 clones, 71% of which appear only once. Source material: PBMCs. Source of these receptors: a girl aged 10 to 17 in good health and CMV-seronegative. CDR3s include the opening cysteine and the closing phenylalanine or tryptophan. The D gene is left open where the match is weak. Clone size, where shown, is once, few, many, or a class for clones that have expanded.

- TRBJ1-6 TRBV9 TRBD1 CASSAPGQGHSPLHF TGTGCCAGCAGCGCGCCGGGACAGGGGCATTCACCCCTCCACTTT
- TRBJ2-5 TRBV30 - CAWSVLETQYF TGTGCCTGGTCCGTTCTGGAGACCCAGTACTTC
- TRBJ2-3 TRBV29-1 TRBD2 CSALGGNTDTQYF TGCAGCGCCTTGGGGGGGAACACAGATACGCAGTATTTT
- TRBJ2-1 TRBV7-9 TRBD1 CASSSLRDRGYNEQFF TGTGCCAGCAGCTCCCTCCGGGACAGGGGTTACAATGAGCAGTTCTTC
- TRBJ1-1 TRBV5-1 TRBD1 CASSRTGVEAFF TGCGCCAGCAGCCGGACAGGGGTTGAAGCTTTCTTT
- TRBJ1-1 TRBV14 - CASSHSRKNTEAFF TGTGCCAGCAGCCACTCCAGGAAGAACACTGAAGCTTTCTTT
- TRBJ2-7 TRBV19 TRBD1 CASRGQAYEQYF TGTGCCAGTAGGGGACAGGCCTACGAGCAGTACTTC
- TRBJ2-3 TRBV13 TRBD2 CASSFSGASTDTQYF TGTGCCAGCAGCTTTAGCGGGGCCAGCACAGATACGCAGTATTTT
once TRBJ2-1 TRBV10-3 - CAISHTGYEQFF TGTGCCATCAGCCATACAGGCTATGAGCAGTTCTTC
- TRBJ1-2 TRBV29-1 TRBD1 CSVAEGAYYGYTF TGCAGCGTTGCGGAGGGGGCGTACTATGGCTACACCTTC
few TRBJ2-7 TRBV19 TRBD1 CASSIGQGVEQYF TGTGCCAGTAGTATCGGACAGGGGGTAGAGCAGTACTTC
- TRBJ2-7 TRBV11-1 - CASSSTITYEQYF TGTGCCAGCAGCTCGACTATCACCTACGAGCAGTACTTC
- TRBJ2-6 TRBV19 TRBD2 CASSTLGGSGANVLTF TGTGCCAGTAGTACCCTCGGGGGGTCTGGGGCCAACGTCCTGACTTTC
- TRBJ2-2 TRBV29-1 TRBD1 CSVAVVVGQGLNTGELFF TGCAGCGTTGCTGTAGTAGTAGGACAGGGCTTAAACACCGGGGAGCTGTTTTTT